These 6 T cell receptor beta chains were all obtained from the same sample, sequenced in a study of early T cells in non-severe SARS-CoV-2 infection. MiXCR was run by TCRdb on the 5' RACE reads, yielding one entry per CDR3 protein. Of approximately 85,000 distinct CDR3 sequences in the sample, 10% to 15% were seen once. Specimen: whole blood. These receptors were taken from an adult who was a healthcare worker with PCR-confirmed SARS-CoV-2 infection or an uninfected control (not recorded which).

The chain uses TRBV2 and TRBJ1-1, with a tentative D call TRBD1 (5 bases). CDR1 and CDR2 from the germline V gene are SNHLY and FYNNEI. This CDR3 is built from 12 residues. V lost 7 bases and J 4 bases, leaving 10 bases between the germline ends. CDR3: CASNRRGTEAFF. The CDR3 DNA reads TGTGCCAGCAACCGTAGGGGCACTGAAGCTTTCTTT. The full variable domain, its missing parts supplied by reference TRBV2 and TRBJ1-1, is EPEVTQTPSHQVTQMGQEVILRCVPISNHLYFYWYRQILGQKVEFLVSFYNNEISEKSEIFDDQFSVERPDGSNFTLKIRSTKLEDSAMYFCASNRRGTEAFFGQGTRLTVV.

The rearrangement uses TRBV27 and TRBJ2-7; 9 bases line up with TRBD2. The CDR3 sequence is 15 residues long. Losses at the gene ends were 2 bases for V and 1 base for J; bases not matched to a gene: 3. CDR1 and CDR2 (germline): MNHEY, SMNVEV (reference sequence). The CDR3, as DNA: TGTGCCAGCAGTTTAGGCGGGAGGGGGTCCTACGAGCAGTACTTC. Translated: CASSLGGRGSYEQYF.

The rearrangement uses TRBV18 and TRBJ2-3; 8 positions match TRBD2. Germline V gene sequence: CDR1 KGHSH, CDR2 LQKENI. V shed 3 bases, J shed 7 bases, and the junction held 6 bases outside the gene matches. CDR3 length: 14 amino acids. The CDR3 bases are TGTGCCAGCTCACCGAGGCGGGAGGCCTATACGCAGTATTTT. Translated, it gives CASSPRREAYTQYF.

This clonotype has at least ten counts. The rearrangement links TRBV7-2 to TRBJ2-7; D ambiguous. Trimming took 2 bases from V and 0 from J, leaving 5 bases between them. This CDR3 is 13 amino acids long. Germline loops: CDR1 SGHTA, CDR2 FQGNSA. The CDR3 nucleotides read TGTGCCAGCAGCTTACCCGGCTCCTACGAGCAGTACTTC. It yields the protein CASSLPGSYEQYF.

The CDR3 here is CASSLLEDTQYF. The CDR3 DNA is TGTGCCAGCAGCCTATTAGAAGATACGCAGTATTTT. This chain links TRBV7-6 with TRBJ2-3; D remains unclear. V gave up 5 bases and J gave up 5 bases, with 8 bases separating them. The V gene's germline CDR1 is SGHVS and CDR2 FNYEAQ. The CDR3 is made up of 12 amino acids.

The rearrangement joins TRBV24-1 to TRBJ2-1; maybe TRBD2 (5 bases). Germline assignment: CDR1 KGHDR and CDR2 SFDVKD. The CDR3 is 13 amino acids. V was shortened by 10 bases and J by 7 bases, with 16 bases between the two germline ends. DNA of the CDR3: TGTGCCACTGGAGGAAGGGCAAGGAATGAGCAGTTCTTC. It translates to CATGGRARNEQFF.